The clone carrying this T cell receptor (beta chain) has a single count. Its antigen is as yet unknown. Doses given second, at about 4 or about 12 weeks, were pooled. Germline loops: CDR1 MNHNS, CDR2 SASEGT. This CDR3 comprises 17 residues. V was shortened by 1 base and J by 0 bases, with 10 bases between the two germline ends. This sample is part of a study of T cell responses to AZD1222 COVID-19 vaccine. The study, taken as a whole, reports: Nearly half of spike-specific TCRs reportedly target unmutated variant regions. None of the repertoires were sampled until the peak T cell response had passed.

Assay: immunoSEQ multiplex PCR; the TCRdb copy retains only in-frame clones and omits some. The profile shows 150,000 to 200,000 clones, approximately 90% of them singletons. This TCR came from an adult who received the AZD1222 COVID-19 vaccine. The chain has TRBV6-1 and TRBJ1-6; D remains unclear. The sequencing here drew on peripheral blood, taken 28 days after the second AZD1222 dose. The CDR3 region is CASSEVALSSYNSPLHF. The CDR3 nucleotides are TGTGCCAGCAGTGAAGTGGCCTTAAGCTCCTATAATTCACCCCTCCACTTT.